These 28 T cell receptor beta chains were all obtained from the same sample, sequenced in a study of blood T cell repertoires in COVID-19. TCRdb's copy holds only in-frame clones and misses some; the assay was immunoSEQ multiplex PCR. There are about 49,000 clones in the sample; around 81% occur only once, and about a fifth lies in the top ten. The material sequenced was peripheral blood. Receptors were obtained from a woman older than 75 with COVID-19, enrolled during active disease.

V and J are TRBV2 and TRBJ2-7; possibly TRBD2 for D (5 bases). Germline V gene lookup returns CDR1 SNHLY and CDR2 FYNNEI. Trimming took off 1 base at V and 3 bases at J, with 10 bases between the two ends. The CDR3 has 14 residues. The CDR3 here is CASSEGVGGYEQYF. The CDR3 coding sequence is TGTGCCAGCAGTGAAGGAGTTGGAGGCTACGAGCAGTACTTC.

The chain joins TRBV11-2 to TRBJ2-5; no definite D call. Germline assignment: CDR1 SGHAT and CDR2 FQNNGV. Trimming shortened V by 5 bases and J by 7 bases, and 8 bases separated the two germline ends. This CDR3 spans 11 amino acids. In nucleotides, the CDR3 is TGTGCCAGCAGCCCCCTTAGGACCCAGTACTTC. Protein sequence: CASSPLRTQYF.

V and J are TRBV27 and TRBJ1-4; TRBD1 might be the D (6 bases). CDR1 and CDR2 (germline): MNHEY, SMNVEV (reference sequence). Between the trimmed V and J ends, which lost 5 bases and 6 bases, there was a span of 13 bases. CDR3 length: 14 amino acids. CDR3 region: CASSPAGAYEKLFF. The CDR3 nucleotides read TGTGCCAGCAGTCCCGCGGGGGCCTATGAAAAACTGTTTTTT. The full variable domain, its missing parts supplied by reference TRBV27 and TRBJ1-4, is EAQVTQNPRYLITVTGKKLTVTCSQNMNHEYMSWYRQDPGLGLRQIYYSMNVEVTDKGDVPEGYKVSRKEKRNFPLILESPSPNQTSLYFCASSPAGAYEKLFFGSGTQLSVL.

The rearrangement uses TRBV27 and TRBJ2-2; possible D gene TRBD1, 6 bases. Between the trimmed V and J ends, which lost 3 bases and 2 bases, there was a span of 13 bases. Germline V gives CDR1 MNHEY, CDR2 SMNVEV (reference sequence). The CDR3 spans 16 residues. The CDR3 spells CASSFSRDINTGELFF. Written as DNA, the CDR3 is TGTGCCAGCAGTTTTTCTCGGGACATCAACACCGGGGAGCTGTTTTTT.

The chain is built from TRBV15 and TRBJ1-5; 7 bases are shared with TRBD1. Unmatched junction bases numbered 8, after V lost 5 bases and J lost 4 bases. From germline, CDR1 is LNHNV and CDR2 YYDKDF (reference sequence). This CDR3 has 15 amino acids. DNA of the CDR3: TGTGCCACCAGCCCTCCCAGGGGGGTGAATCAGCCCCAGCATTTT. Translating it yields CATSPPRGVNQPQHF.

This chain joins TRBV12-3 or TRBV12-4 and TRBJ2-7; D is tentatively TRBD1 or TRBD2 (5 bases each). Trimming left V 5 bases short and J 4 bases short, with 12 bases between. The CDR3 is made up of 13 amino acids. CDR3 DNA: TGTGCCAGCAGTCTAGAGGGGCTGTACGAGCAGTACTTC. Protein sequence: CASSLEGLYEQYF.

The DNA for the CDR3 is TGTGCCAGCGGAATTTCCCTTGGGGGGTATGGCTACACCTTC. Protein: CASGISLGGYGYTF. The chain links TRBV6-5 to TRBJ1-2, with TRBD1 as a possible D gene (5 bases). The CDR3 is made up of 14 amino acids. Trimming took 8 bases from V and 5 from J, leaving 18 bases between them. Germline V gives CDR1 MNHEY, CDR2 SVGAGI.

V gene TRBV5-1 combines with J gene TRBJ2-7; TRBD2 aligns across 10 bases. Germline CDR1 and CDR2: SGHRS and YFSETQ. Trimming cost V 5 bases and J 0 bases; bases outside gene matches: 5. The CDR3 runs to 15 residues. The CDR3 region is CASRTSGRVSYEQYF. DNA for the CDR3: TGCGCCAGCAGGACGAGCGGGAGGGTCTCCTACGAGCAGTACTTC.

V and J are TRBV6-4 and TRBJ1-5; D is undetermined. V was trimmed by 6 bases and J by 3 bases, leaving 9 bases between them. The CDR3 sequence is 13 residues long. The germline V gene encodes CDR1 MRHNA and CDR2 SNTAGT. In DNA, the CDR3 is TGTGCCAGCAGCCCAGAGGCCAATCAGCCCCAGCATTTT. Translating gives CASSPEANQPQHF.

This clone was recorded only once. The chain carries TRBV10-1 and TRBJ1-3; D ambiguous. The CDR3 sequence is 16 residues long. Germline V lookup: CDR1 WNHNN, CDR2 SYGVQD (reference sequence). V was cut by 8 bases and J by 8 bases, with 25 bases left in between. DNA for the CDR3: TGCGCCAGCCGAAGGCGAGCCAGCTTTACTATGGACACCATATATTTT. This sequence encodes CASRRRASFTMDTIYF.

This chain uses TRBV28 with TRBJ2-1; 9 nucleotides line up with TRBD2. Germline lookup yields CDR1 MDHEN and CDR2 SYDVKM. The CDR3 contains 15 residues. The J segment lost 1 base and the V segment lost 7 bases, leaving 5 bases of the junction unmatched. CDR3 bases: TGTGCCAGCATCGGTAGCGGGAGTTCCTACAATGAGCAGTTCTTC. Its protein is CASIGSGSSYNEQFF.

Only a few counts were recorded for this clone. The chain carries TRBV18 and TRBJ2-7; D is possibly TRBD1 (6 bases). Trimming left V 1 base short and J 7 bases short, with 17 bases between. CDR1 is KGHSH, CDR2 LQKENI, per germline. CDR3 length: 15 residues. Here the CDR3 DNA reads TGTGCCAGCTCACCACGGATGCAGGGGAAGGGGGAGCAGTACTTC. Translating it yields CASSPRMQGKGEQYF.

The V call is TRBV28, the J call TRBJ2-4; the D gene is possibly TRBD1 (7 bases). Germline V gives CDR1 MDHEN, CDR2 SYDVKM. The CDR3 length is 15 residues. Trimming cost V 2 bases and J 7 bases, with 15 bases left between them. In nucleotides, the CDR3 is TGTGCCAGCAGTTTAACGGCAGGGGGGTTTAACATTCAGTACTTC. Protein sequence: CASSLTAGGFNIQYF. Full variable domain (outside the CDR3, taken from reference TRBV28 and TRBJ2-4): DVKVTQSSRYLVKRTGEKVFLECVQDMDHENMFWYRQDPGLGLRLIYFSYDVKMKEKGDIPEGYSVSREKKERFSLILESASTNQTSMYLCASSLTAGGFNIQYFGAGTRLSVL.

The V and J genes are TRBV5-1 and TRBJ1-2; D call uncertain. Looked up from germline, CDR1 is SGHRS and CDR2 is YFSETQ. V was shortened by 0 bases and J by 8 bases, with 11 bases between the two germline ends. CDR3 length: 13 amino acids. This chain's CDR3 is CASSLAGTGGYTF. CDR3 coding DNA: TGCGCCAGCAGCTTGGCCGGAACGGGAGGCTACACCTTC.

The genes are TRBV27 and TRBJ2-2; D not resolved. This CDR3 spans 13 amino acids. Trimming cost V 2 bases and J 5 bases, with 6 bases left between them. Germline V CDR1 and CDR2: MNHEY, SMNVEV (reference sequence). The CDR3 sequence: CASSLKRTGELFF. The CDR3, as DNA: TGTGCCAGCAGTTTAAAACGGACCGGGGAGCTGTTTTTT.

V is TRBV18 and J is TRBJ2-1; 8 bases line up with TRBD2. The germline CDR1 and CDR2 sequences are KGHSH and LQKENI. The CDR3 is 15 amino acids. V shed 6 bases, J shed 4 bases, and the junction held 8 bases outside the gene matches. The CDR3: CASSGAGGLYNEQFF. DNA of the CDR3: TGTGCCAGCTCGGGGGCGGGAGGTCTTTACAATGAGCAGTTCTTC. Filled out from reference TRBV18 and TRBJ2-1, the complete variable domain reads NAGVMQNPRHLVRRRGQEARLRCSPMKGHSHVYWYRQLPEEGLKFMVYLQKENIIDESGMPKERFSAEFPKEGPSILRIQQVVRGDSAAYFCASSGAGGLYNEQFFGPGTRLTVL.

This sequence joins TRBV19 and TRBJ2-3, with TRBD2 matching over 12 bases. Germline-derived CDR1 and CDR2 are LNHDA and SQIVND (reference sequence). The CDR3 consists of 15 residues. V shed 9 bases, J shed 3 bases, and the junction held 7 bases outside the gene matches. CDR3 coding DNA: TGTGCCAGCAAACTAGCGGGAGGTGTAACAGATACGCAGTATTTT. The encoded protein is CASKLAGGVTDTQYF.

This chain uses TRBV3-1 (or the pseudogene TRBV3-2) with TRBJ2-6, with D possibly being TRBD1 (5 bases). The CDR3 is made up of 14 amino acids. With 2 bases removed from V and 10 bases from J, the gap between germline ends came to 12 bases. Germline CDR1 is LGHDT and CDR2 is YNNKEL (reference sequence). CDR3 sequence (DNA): TGTGCCAGCAGCCAATTAGAGGACATAAACGTCCTGACTTTC. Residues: CASSQLEDINVLTF.

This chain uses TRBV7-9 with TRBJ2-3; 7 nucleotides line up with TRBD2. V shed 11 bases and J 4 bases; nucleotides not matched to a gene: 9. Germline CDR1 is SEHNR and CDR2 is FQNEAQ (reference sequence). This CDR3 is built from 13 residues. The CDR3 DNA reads TGTGCCCCTAGCGGACCCACGGCAGATACGCAGTATTTT. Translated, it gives CAPSGPTADTQYF.

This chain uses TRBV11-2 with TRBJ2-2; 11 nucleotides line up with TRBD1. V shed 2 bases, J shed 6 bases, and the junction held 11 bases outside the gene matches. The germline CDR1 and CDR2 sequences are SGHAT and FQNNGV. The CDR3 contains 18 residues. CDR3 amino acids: CASSLIWTGGRVPGELFF. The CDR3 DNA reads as TGTGCCAGCAGCTTAATCTGGACAGGGGGCCGGGTCCCCGGGGAGCTGTTTTTT.

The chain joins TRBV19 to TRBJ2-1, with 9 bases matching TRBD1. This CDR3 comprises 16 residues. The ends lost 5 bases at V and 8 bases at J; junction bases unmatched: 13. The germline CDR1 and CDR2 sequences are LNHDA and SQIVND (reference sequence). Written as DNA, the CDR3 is TGTGCCAGTAGTTCCCCCACGGGACAGGGCATGTATGAGCAGTTCTTC. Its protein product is CASSSPTGQGMYEQFF.

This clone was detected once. DNA for the CDR3: TGTGCCAGCAGTCTGGTAGAGGGCTACGAGCAGTACTTC. Translating gives CASSLVEGYEQYF. The chain links TRBV6-2 or TRBV6-3 to TRBJ2-7, with D possibly matching TRBD2 (5 bases). CDR1 is MNHEY and CDR2 is SVGEGT in the germline V gene. The CDR3 runs 13 residues. Trimming shortened V by 5 bases and J by 3 bases, and 11 bases separated the two germline ends.

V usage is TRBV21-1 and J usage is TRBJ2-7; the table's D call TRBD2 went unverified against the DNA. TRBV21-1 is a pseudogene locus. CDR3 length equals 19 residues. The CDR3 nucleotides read TGTGCCAGCAGCAAAGACGGCTTTCCGGAGCCCCTGTTCTCCTACGAGCAGTACTTC. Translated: CASSKDGFPEPLFSYEQYF.

The CDR3 is CASGQGLGYTF. The CDR3 bases are TGTGCCAGCGGGCAGGGGCTTGGCTACACCTTC. The chain is built from TRBV25-1 and TRBJ1-2, with D possibly TRBD1 on 6 matching bases. With 8 bases removed from V and 7 bases from J, the gap between germline ends came to 11 bases. Germline lookup yields CDR1 MGHDK and CDR2 SYGVNS. CDR3 length: 11 residues.

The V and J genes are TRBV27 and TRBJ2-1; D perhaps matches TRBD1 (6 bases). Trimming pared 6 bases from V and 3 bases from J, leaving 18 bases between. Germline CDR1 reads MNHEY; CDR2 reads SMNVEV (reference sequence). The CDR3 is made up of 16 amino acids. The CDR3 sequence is CASSRLRTEDYNEQFF. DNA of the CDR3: TGTGCCAGCAGCCGGCTCAGGACAGAGGACTACAATGAGCAGTTCTTC.

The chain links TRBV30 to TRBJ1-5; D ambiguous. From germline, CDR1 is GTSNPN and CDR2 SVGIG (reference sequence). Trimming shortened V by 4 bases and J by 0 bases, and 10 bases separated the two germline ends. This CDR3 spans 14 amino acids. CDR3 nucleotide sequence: TGTGCCTGGAATGTCGCCGGTAGCAATCAGCCCCAGCATTTT. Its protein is CAWNVAGSNQPQHF.

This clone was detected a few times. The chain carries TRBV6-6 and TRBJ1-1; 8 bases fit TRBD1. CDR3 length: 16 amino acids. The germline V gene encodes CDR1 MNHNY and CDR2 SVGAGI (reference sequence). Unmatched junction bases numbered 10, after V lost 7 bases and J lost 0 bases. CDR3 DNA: TGTGCCAGCACCCCGGACAGGGCCTTTATGAACACTGAAGCTTTCTTT. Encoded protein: CASTPDRAFMNTEAFF.

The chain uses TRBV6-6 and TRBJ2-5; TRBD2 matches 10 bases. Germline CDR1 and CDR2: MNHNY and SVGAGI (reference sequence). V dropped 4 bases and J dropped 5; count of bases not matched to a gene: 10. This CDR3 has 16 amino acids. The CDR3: CASSSPQPSGSETQYF. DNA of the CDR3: TGTGCCAGCAGTTCCCCCCAACCTAGCGGGAGCGAGACCCAGTACTTC.